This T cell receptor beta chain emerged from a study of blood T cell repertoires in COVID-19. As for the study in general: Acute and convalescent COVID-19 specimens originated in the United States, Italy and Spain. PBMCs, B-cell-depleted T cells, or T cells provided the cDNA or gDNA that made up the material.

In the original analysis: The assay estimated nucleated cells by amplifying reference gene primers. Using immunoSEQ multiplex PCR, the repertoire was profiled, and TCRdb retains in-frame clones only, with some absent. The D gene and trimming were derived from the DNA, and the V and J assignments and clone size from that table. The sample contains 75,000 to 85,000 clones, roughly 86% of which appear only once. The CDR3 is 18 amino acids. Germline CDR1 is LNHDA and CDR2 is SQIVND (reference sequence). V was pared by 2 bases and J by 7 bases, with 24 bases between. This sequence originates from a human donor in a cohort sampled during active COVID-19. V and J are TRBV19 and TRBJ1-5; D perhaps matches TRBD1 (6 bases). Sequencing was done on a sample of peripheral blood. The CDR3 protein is CASSIKRVGAGEGQPQHF. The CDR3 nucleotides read TGTGCCAGTAGTATAAAACGAGTGGGGGCCGGGGAAGGGCAGCCCCAGCATTTT.